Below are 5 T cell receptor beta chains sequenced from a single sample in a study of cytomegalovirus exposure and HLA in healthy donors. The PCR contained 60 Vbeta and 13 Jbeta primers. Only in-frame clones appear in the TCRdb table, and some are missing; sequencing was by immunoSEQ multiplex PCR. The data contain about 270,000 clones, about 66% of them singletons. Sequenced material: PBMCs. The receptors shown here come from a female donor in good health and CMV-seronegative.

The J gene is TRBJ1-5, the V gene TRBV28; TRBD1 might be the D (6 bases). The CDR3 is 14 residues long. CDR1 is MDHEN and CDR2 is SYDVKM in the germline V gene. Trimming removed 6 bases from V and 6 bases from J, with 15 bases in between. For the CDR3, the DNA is TGTGCCAGCAGCCCCGGGGGGGCGGCTCAGCCCCAGCATTTT. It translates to CASSPGGAAQPQHF.

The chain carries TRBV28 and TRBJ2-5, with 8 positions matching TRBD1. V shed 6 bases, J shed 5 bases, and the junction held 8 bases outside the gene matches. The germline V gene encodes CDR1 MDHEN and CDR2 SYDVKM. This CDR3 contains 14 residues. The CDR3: CASSLRTGKETQYF. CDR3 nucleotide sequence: TGTGCCAGCAGCCTGAGGACAGGGAAGGAGACCCAGTACTTC.

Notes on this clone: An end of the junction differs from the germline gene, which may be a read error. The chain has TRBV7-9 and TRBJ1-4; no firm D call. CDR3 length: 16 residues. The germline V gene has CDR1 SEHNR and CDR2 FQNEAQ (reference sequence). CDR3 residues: CSSSLVSGSTNEKLFF. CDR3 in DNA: TGTTCCAGCAGCTTAGTCTCAGGATCAACTAATGAAAAACTGTTTTTT.

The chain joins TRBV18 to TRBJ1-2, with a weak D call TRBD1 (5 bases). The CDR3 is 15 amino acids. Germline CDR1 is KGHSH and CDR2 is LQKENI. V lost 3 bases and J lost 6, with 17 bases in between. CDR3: CASSPDGARENGYTF. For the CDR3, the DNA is TGTGCCAGCTCACCGGACGGGGCGCGGGAGAATGGCTACACCTTC. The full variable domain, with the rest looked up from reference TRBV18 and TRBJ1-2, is NAGVMQNPRHLVRRRGQEARLRCSPMKGHSHVYWYRQLPEEGLKFMVYLQKENIIDESGMPKERFSAEFPKEGPSILRIQQVVRGDSAAYFCASSPDGARENGYTFGSGTRLTVV.

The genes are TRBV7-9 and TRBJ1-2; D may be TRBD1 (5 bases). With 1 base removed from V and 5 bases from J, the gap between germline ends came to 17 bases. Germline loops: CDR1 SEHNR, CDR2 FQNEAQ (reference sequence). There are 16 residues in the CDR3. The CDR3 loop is CASSLGPSGSGYGYTF. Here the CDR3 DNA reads TGTGCCAGCAGCTTAGGCCCGTCAGGGTCAGGGTATGGCTACACCTTC. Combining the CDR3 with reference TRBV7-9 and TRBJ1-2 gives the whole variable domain DTGVSQNPRHKITKRGQNVTFRCDPISEHNRLYWYRQTLGQGPEFLTYFQNEAQLEKSRLLSDRFSAERPKGSFSTLEIQRTEQGDSAMYLCASSLGPSGSGYGYTFGSGTRLTVV.